A single sample gave rise to the 11 T cell receptor beta chains below, sequenced in a study of control samples from healthy donors and cancer patients. Produced via immunoSEQ multiplex PCR; TCRdb's table is partial and in-frame only. The sample yields about 250,000 clones, over 70% seen once. Sequencing was carried out using PBMCs. The source of these receptors is a woman in her sixties or seventies with lung cancer.

The chain couples TRBV11-1 to TRBJ2-7; 11 bases align to TRBD2. This CDR3 is 14 amino acids long. From germline, CDR1 is SGHAT and CDR2 FQDESV (reference sequence). V shed 5 bases, J shed 6 bases, and the junction held 6 bases outside the gene matches. The CDR3 loop is CASSPPSGRPEQYF. The CDR3 DNA follows: TGTGCCAGCAGCCCGCCTAGCGGGAGGCCCGAGCAGTACTTC.

The V and J genes are TRBV5-6 and TRBJ1-2; D is unclear. The CDR3 length is 13 residues. Trimming left V 4 bases short and J 9 bases short, with 16 bases between. Germline V gene sequence: CDR1 SGHDT, CDR2 YYEEEE. The CDR3 region is CASSPRGGRRYTF. The CDR3, as DNA: TGTGCCAGCAGCCCCCGCGGCGGCCGTCGCTACACCTTC. The variable domain in full, with the rest retrieved from reference TRBV5-6 and TRBJ1-2, is DAGVTQSPTHLIKTRGQQVTLRCSPKSGHDTVSWYQQALGQGPQFIFQYYEEEERQRGNFPDRFSGHQFPNYSSELNVNALLLGDSALYLCASSPRGGRRYTFGSGTRLTVV.

CDR3 in DNA: TGTGCCAGTAGTAAGGAGCGGGGCCCCTACAATGAGCAGTTCTTC. Translation gives CASSKERGPYNEQFF. The chain links TRBV19 to TRBJ2-1; 7 nucleotides line up with TRBD2. Germline values: CDR1 LNHDA, CDR2 SQIVND (reference sequence). With 4 bases clipped from V and 2 bases from J, the junction kept 5 bases outside the gene matches. The CDR3 loop spans 15 amino acids. The full variable domain, completed using reference TRBV19 and TRBJ2-1, is DGGITQSPKYLFRKEGQNVTLSCEQNLNHDAMYWYRQDPGQGLRLIYYSQIVNDFQKGDIAEGYSVSREKKESFPLTVTSAQKNPTAFYLCASSKERGPYNEQFFGPGTRLTVL.

V is TRBV18 and J is TRBJ1-2; a weak D match, TRBD1 (6 bases). CDR3 length equals 15 residues. V lost 3 bases, J lost 4 bases, and 15 bases lay in between. CDR1 KGHSH and CDR2 LQKENI come from the germline V gene. The CDR3 DNA reads TGTGCCAGCTCACCGGAGGGACACCTTACCTATGGCTACACCTTC. This sequence encodes CASSPEGHLTYGYTF. Full variable domain (remainder filled in from reference TRBV18 and TRBJ1-2): NAGVMQNPRHLVRRRGQEARLRCSPMKGHSHVYWYRQLPEEGLKFMVYLQKENIIDESGMPKERFSAEFPKEGPSILRIQQVVRGDSAAYFCASSPEGHLTYGYTFGSGTRLTVV.

The chain recombines TRBV27 with TRBJ1-6; 10 bases align to TRBD1. V shed 4 bases, J shed 4 bases, and the junction held 1 base outside the gene matches. Per germline, CDR1 MNHEY and CDR2 SMNVEV (reference sequence). CDR3 length: 15 residues. DNA for the CDR3: TGTGCCAGCAGTTCGGACAGGGGGTATAATTCACCCCTCCACTTT. Translated, it gives CASSSDRGYNSPLHF.

The chain is built from TRBV12-5 and TRBJ2-7; TRBD2 agrees at 9 bases. Germline CDR1 is LGHNT and CDR2 is FRNRAP. The junction had 6 bases not matched to a gene; V was cut back by 6 bases and J by 0 bases. The CDR3 is made up of 15 amino acids. The CDR3 region is CASGQSGGSSYEQYF. In nucleotides, the CDR3 is TGTGCTAGTGGCCAGAGCGGGGGGTCCTCCTACGAGCAGTACTTC. Combining the CDR3 with reference TRBV12-5 and TRBJ2-7 gives the whole variable domain DARVTQTPRHKVTEMGQEVTMRCQPILGHNTVFWYRQTMMQGLELLAYFRNRAPLDDSGMPKDRFSAEMPDATLATLKIQPSEPRDSAVYFCASGQSGGSSYEQYFGPGTRLTVT.

This clone was counted only a few times. This rearrangement joins TRBV7-2 to TRBJ2-1, with unresolved D. The V end was cut by 3 bases, the J end by 7 bases, with 10 bases between. The CDR3 is 13 amino acids. Germline V gives CDR1 SGHTA, CDR2 FQGNSA. The CDR3 is CASSLGFLNEQFF. CDR3 coding DNA: TGTGCCAGCAGCTTGGGGTTTCTGAATGAGCAGTTCTTC.

V is TRBV5-5 and J is TRBJ2-5; D possibly uses TRBD1 or TRBD2 (5 bases each). V was cut by 6 bases and J by 4 bases, with 16 bases left in between. The CDR3 has 14 residues. Germline CDR1 reads SGHKS; CDR2 reads YYEKEE (reference sequence). The CDR3 region is CASITRAQGETQYF. The CDR3 nucleotides read TGTGCCAGCATCACTAGAGCTCAGGGAGAGACCCAGTACTTC.

This clone was picked up a small number of times. The chain is built from TRBV10-1 and TRBJ1-2; D is unresolved. V was cut by 6 bases and J by 5 bases, with 13 bases left in between. The length of the CDR3 is 13 residues. Germline-derived CDR1 and CDR2 are WNHNN and SYGVQD (reference sequence). The CDR3 protein is CASSPGGEYGYTF. CDR3 sequence (DNA): TGCGCCAGCAGCCCCGGCGGGGAATATGGCTACACCTTC.

The V call is TRBV4-1, the J call TRBJ2-4; TRBD2 matches at 16 bases. The CDR3 consists of 16 residues. The V gene end was trimmed by 5 bases and the J gene end by 13 bases; junction bases not matched to a gene: 11. Germline V CDR1 and CDR2: MGHRA, YSYEKL. CDR3 loop: CASSINTPGLAGGQYF. In nucleotides, the CDR3 is TGCGCCAGCAGCATAAATACTCCGGGACTAGCGGGGGGGCAGTACTTC.

The chain employs TRBV11-3 and TRBJ2-1; TRBD2 matches at 7 bases. The CDR3 has 15 residues. The junction had 7 bases not matched to a gene; V was cut back by 6 bases and J by 2 bases. Germline V gives CDR1 SGHNT, CDR2 YENEEA. The CDR3 coding sequence is TGTGCCAGCAGTCTGGGAGGGCTGACCTACAATGAGCAGTTCTTC. Encoded protein: CASSLGGLTYNEQFF.